This record covers a single TCR beta chain. This clone has a count of ten or more. Its binding antigen is unknown. Base qualities are not provided; no much larger clone lies one nucleotide away. The High Capacity cDNA Reverse Transcription Kit was used to reverse transcribe all of the isolated RNA, meaning that expressed TCRB transcripts were what got sequenced. Naive, central memory and regulatory T cell samples underwent deep immunoSEQ sequencing, averaging about 3.5 million total reads per sample. Sorted cells were lysed in RLT buffer and RNA was extracted with DNase-treated RNeasy Micro or Mini kits, depending on cell number. Each cell subset was processed separately to prevent cross-contamination, with patient and healthy donor samples processed together. The immunoSEQ multiplex PCR was used to amplify TCRB sequences from cDNA, generating 87-bp fragments that spanned the CDR3 region. Amplicons were sequenced on the Illumina HiSeq platform. The authors processed their data as follows. Synthetic template baselines were used to correct PCR bias computationally, reads within Hamming distance 2 were collapsed together, and singletons that could not be merged were discarded. Reads were aligned against IMGT so that V, D and J genes, CDR3 length and insertions or deletions at six rearrangement sites could be assigned. Within each subset, clonotype counts were normalized to the number of sorted cells before true diversity and Gini coefficients were calculated with the tcR R package. The overlap coefficient, calculated on TCRB nucleotide sequences, was used to measure repertoire sharing. In TCRdb, the immuneACCESS table is reduced to in-frame sequences with V and J assigned. These tables do not hold every clone; where another copy was compared, an unresolved V gene accounts for under half, and the others remain unexplained. V and J calls and clone size follow that table, whereas D and trimming were derived from the DNA. Across this sample there are approximately 160,000 clones, with approximately 8.1% seen only once. 0.55% to 0.75% of the sample is held by the ten biggest clonotypes.

The sample originates from a study of beta chain features in type 1 diabetes (dated by TCRdb to the late 2010s). Regarding the study in general: No differences in mean age, gender distribution, total cell number or subset yield were found between patients and healthy donors. A total of some 100,000,000 sorted cells were examined across all samples, and a strong correlation was observed between cell number per subset and RNA yield. The study compared TCRB repertoires of sorted circulating CD4+ T cell subsets between recently diagnosed type 1 diabetes patients and matched healthy donors. Regulatory and stem cell-like memory subsets were isolated from only 8 patients and roughly eight healthy donors, whereas naive and central memory subsets came from all 28 donors.

There are 15 amino acids in the CDR3, from cysteine to phenylalanine inclusive. The retained sequence is limited to the CDR3, 45 bases, with the frame set at the first base. Trimming at the junction amounts to 0 bases on V and 10 bases on J, and the germline ends lie 13 bases apart. The germline V gene encodes CDR1 LNHNV and CDR2 YYDKDF (reference sequence). General study outcomes and caveats: In all four CD4+ subsets, TCRB CDR3 length was moderately but significantly shorter in type 1 diabetes patients. Naive, central memory and regulatory TCRB repertoires appeared more similar among patients than among healthy donors. Because cDNA was sequenced instead of genomic DNA, highly expressing activated cells could be over-represented, though the groups showed no difference in activation or CD3 levels. Shorter templates might have been favored by PCR, but patient and control samples were amplified and corrected together, so both groups would have been affected equally by any skew. Because small numbers of individuals were included in the HLA sub-analyses, any influence of HLA type on TCRB rearrangement was left unresolved. At VDJ recombination sites, type 1 diabetes patients had fewer insertions and more deleted nucleotides, which implies abnormalities in thymic rearrangement.

Each donor gave one peripheral blood draw, around 100 mL on average, collected into heparinised tubes. Naive, central memory, regulatory and stem cell-like memory CD4+ T cells were sorted on a BD FACSAria II using a panel including CD45RO, CCR7, CD25, CD127, CD95 and CD27. A purity above 98% was achieved for all sorted populations. PBMCs were isolated immediately by Lymphoprep density gradient centrifugation and stained directly without culture. To minimize batch effects, samples were stained and sorted in pairs, one healthy donor with one patient per experiment. The receptor's source is a man between 18 and 29 years old in good health. In this chain, TRBV15 is recombined with TRBJ1-6, with a weak D call of TRBD1 (5 bases match). Sample: central memory CD4+ T cells from blood. In nucleotides, the sequence is TGTGCCACCAGCAGAGATGACCCAGGGCGATCACCCCTCCACTTT. Protein translation: CATSRDDPGRSPLHF.